A single sample is the source of the 9 T cell receptor beta chains below, sequenced in a study of T cell changes during pregnancy in multiple sclerosis. Assay: immunoSEQ multiplex PCR; the TCRdb copy retains only in-frame clones and omits some. The data show 30,000 to 35,000 clones, with 75% to 95% seen just once and approximately 11% held by the top ten. Sample: CD8+ T cells from peripheral blood mononuclear cells, taken before pregnancy. These receptors were collected from a female donor with multiple sclerosis, enrolled in a pregnancy study.

The chain carries TRBV2 and TRBJ2-3; 11 nucleotides align to TRBD2. CDR1 is SNHLY, CDR2 FYNNEI, per germline. The CDR3 is 14 residues long. V was clipped by 6 bases and J by 6 bases; unmatched bases: 5. CDR3 residues: CASRGLAVRDTQYF. CDR3 coding DNA: TGTGCCAGCAGGGGACTAGCGGTACGGGATACGCAGTATTTT. The variable domain in full, with the rest retrieved from reference TRBV2 and TRBJ2-3, is EPEVTQTPSHQVTQMGQEVILRCVPISNHLYFYWYRQILGQKVEFLVSFYNNEISEKSEIFDDQFSVERPDGSNFTLKIRSTKLEDSAMYFCASRGLAVRDTQYFGPGTRLTVL.

This chain joins TRBV4-3 and TRBJ1-4, with D perhaps matching TRBD1 (5 bases). The CDR3 is 15 residues long. With 1 base removed from V and 8 bases from J, the gap between germline ends came to 14 bases. Germline CDR1 reads LGHNA; CDR2 reads YSLEER. DNA of the CDR3: TGCGCCAGCAGCCAAGGAAACTTCCAGGGAGAAAAACTGTTTTTT. This encodes CASSQGNFQGEKLFF.

The chain combines TRBV7-9 with TRBJ1-3; TRBD1 matches at 8 bases. Germline loops: CDR1 SEHNR, CDR2 FQNEAQ (reference sequence). The V segment lost 3 bases and the J segment 2 bases; nucleotides outside the gene matches: 9. The length of the CDR3 is 17 residues. The CDR3 DNA sequence: TGTGCCAGCAGCTTCCAAGCAGTCAGGGGGCCTGGAAACACCATATATTTT. It translates to CASSFQAVRGPGNTIYF.

This chain joins TRBV4-1 and TRBJ2-1, with 7 bases matching TRBD2. Per the germline V gene, CDR1 is MGHRA and CDR2 is YSYEKL. V shed 4 bases, J shed 0 bases, and the junction held 3 bases outside the gene matches. This CDR3 has 15 residues. The CDR3, as DNA: TGCGCCAGCAGCCCCAGCGGGGACTCCTACAATGAGCAGTTCTTC. This codes for CASSPSGDSYNEQFF.

A word on this clone: Other DNA sequences from this sample encode an identical CDR3 as well. The chain has TRBV29-1 and TRBJ2-7, with a tentative D call TRBD2 (5 bases). The V gene lost 3 bases and the J gene lost 3 bases, with 9 bases spanning the gap. This CDR3 is 12 amino acids long. Per germline, CDR1 SQVTM and CDR2 ANQGSEA. Here the CDR3 DNA reads TGCAGCGTTGAGGAGAGGGACTACGAGCAGTACTTC. This codes for CSVEERDYEQYF.

The chain employs TRBV14 and TRBJ2-7; D gene ambiguous. The CDR3 is made up of 12 amino acids. Germline V gene lookup returns CDR1 SGHDN and CDR2 FVKESK. Between the trimmed V and J ends, which lost 5 bases and 0 bases, there was a span of 5 bases. The CDR3 sequence is CASSYVSYEQYF. The CDR3 DNA follows: TGTGCCAGCAGCTATGTCTCCTACGAGCAGTACTTC.

This clone was detected only once. The chain has TRBV10-3 and TRBJ2-7, with TRBD1 matching over 7 bases. Looked up from germline, CDR1 is ENHRY and CDR2 is SYGVKD. The CDR3 loop spans 11 amino acids. J was trimmed by 1 base and V by 11 bases; bases with no gene match: 2. CDR3 region: CAGGQSYEQYF. Written as DNA, the CDR3 is TGTGCCGGGGGACAGTCCTACGAGCAGTACTTC.

The rearrangement uses TRBV27 and TRBJ1-4; no definite D call. The CDR3 is 15 residues long. The V end lost 0 bases, the J end lost 8 bases, and 13 bases lay between the germline ends. Per germline, CDR1 MNHEY and CDR2 SMNVEV (reference sequence). CDR3 sequence (DNA): TGTGCCAGCAGTTTATCTCGGTACTCGACAGAAAAACTGTTTTTT. This gives the protein CASSLSRYSTEKLFF.

The rearrangement uses TRBV5-4 and TRBJ2-7; the match to TRBD1 covers 9 bases. CDR3 size: 16 residues. V was pared by 3 bases and J by 0 bases, with 7 bases of the junction left unmatched. CDR1 is SGHNT and CDR2 is YYREEE in the germline V gene (reference sequence). CDR3 residues: CASSWGTGPSSYEQYF. The DNA of the CDR3 is TGTGCCAGCAGCTGGGGGACAGGGCCAAGCTCCTACGAGCAGTACTTC.